Listed below are T cell receptor beta chains from one sample, sequenced in a study of T cells expressing NK-cell markers. From the 5' RACE reads, TCRdb lists one entry per CDR3 protein and no DNA. The sample totals about 400,000 distinct CDR3 sequences. Source material: blood T cells: a sorted CD56 or NKG2C T cell subset, CD4+ or CD8+ T cells, or bulk PBMC T cells (not recorded which). These receptors originate from a woman aged 45 to 65 in good health. Both conserved end residues are part of each CDR3.

TRBV20-1	TRBJ1-1	CSARRVENTEAFF
TRBV12-5	TRBJ2-2	CASGLPPGLAGSGELFF
TRBV28	TRBJ2-7	CASRRGGEFYEQYF
TRBV4-2	TRBJ2-7	CASSHEVGVSYEQYF
TRBV12-3/TRBV12-4	TRBJ1-4	CASFRQGGNEKLFF
TRBV9	TRBJ2-7	CASSVAVSDEQYF
TRBV6-5	TRBJ2-3	CASSSPPGTSGSAQYF
TRBV5-1	TRBJ2-2	CASSLDRLAVRNTGELFF
TRBV5-1	TRBJ2-1	CASSLAKAGAGDEQFF
TRBV2	TRBJ2-4	CASSGDRARIFKNIQYF
TRBV3-1	TRBJ2-1	CASSHRTSGSGDEQFF
TRBV4-1	TRBJ2-6	CASSRGTSGANVLTF
TRBV5-1	TRBJ2-7	CASRDGTSGIEEQYF
TRBV29-1	TRBJ2-2	CSGGWGPGELFF
TRBV5-1	TRBJ2-1	CASSSGLRAGGPGGINEQFF
TRBV6-5	TRBJ2-3	CASSYGPESPQYF
TRBV5-1	TRBJ2-3	CASRSSVVTDTQYF
TRBV5-1	TRBJ2-1	CASSLYPDKNDNEQFF
TRBV3-1	TRBJ1-4	CASSQGGGHEKLFF
TRBV21-1	TRBJ2-1	CASSESGQREFF
TRBV18	TRBJ2-7	CAGGSSYEQYF
TRBV11-3	TRBJ2-6	CASSRTSPGQGSGANVLTF
TRBV21-1	TRBJ2-3	CASSTKSRTSAILTDTQYF
TRBV24-1	TRBJ2-7	CATSDSTDRGRYEQYF
TRBV4-1	TRBJ2-7	CASSQNQRASYEQYF
TRBV3-1	TRBJ1-6	CASSQVPEGPLHF
TRBV5-1	TRBJ2-1	CASSFQAGINYNEQFF
TRBV12-3/TRBV12-4	TRBJ2-7	CASSLMTGPSYEQYF
TRBV10-3	TRBJ2-1	CAIRLSGLMENEQFF
TRBV12-3/TRBV12-4	TRBJ2-6	CASRRVVTGANVLTF
TRBV20-1	TRBJ2-1	CSVPGLAGWQFF
TRBV24-1	TRBJ2-1	CATSDPGSRRGYEQFF
TRBV12-3/TRBV12-4	TRBJ2-1	CASSRGGATLQFF
TRBV5-1	TRBJ1-1	CASSRPTGGSTEAFF
TRBV3-1	TRBJ2-2	CASGGDAGELFF
TRBV9	TRBJ2-2	CASSGDSVAGELFF
TRBV29-1	TRBJ2-1	CSVDGLGEQFF
TRBV24-1	TRBJ2-1	CATSEPPGNEQFF
TRBV9	TRBJ1-1	CASSPTDRGSEAFF
TRBV20-1	TRBJ1-5	CSARQGWNSNQPQHF
TRBV14	TRBJ2-1	CASSQSRREKSYNEQFF
TRBV24-1	TRBJ2-1	CATSEGAMKARNEQFF
TRBV3-1	TRBJ1-6	CASTGGLLASPLHF
TRBV4-1	TRBJ2-4	CASSQLPGNIQYF
TRBV20-1	TRBJ2-3	CSAPLRAENTQYF
TRBV5-6	TRBJ1-1	CASSAQGGTEAFF
TRBV4-2	TRBJ1-4	CASSQGFEKLFF
TRBV7-9	TRBJ2-1	CASSFETRLNEQFF
TRBV2	TRBJ2-1	CASSFGTGGLNEQFF
TRBV3-1	TRBJ2-2	CASSQGLAGGGGGTGELFF
TRBV12-3/TRBV12-4	TRBJ2-5	CASTLRGNRWETQYF
TRBV20-1	TRBJ1-4	CSATGTLLNEKLFF
TRBV3-1	TRBJ2-7	CASSQGSMGLAESYEQYF
TRBV5-1	TRBJ2-1	CASSFSVPGLAGGEQFF
TRBV5-5	TRBJ1-5	CASSLFRFGQGEQPQHF
TRBV2	TRBJ1-3	CASSSGTGGNTIYF
TRBV7-9	TRBJ2-7	CASSLASEHYEQYF
TRBV20-1	TRBJ1-2	CSGTNVNYGYTF
TRBV14	TRBJ2-2	CASSQDYSANTGELFF
TRBV3-1	TRBJ2-1	CATGLAADREQFF